This TCR beta chain was observed in a study of T cell changes during pregnancy in multiple sclerosis. CDR3 length equals 18 residues. V dropped 1 base and J dropped 6; count of bases not matched to a gene: 12. Germline V lookup: CDR1 SGHRS, CDR2 YFSETQ. TCRdb keeps only in-frame clones here, not all; method: immunoSEQ multiplex PCR. The data hold approximately 44,000 clones, with 85% to 95% observed a single time. Specimen: CD4+ T cells from peripheral blood mononuclear cells, collected in the third trimester of pregnancy. The receptor's source is a female donor with multiple sclerosis, enrolled in a pregnancy study. The chain has TRBV5-1 and TRBJ2-2; TRBD2 matches 10 bases. In DNA, the CDR3 is TGCGCCAGCAGCTTGACAGCGGGAGGGCCTTTTAAATCCGGGGAGCTGTTTTTT. Translation gives CASSLTAGGPFKSGELFF. Using reference TRBV5-1 and TRBJ2-2 for the parts outside the CDR3, the full variable domain is KAGVTQTPRYLIKTRGQQVTLSCSPISGHRSVSWYQQTPGQGLQFLFEYFSETQRNKGNFPGRFSGRQFSNSRSEMNVSTLELGDSALYLCASSLTAGGPFKSGELFFGEGSRLTVL.